What follows are 9 T cell receptor beta chains derived from one specimen sequenced in a study of beta chain features in type 1 diabetes. TCRB transcripts that were expressed got sequenced, as all of the isolated RNA had been reverse transcribed. Sequencing was performed with immunoSEQ multiplex PCR; in TCRdb, only in-frame clones are kept and a portion is missing. The data hold under 350,000 clones, with approximately 8% observed a single time. The specimen was central memory CD4+ T cells from blood. Receptors originate from a woman aged 18-29 years in good health.

This clone was observed at least ten times. Because the CDR3 is missing its conserved closing phenylalanine or tryptophan, this is likely a read error. The DNA is left out, because the CDR3 cannot be placed on it with certainty; the CDR3 is given as TCRdb lists it. The chain couples TRBV14 to TRBJ2-7; TRBD2 is the table's D call, not checked against the DNA. CDR1 and CDR2 from the germline V gene are SGHDN and FVKESK. With termini counted, the CDR3 has 12 amino acids. CDR3 residues: CASSQDLLKWRI.

The chain recombines TRBV2 with TRBJ1-2, with TRBD1 identical over 8 bases. The trim removed 4 bases at V and 7 bases at J, leaving 5 bases unmatched. The CDR3 is made up of 13 amino acids. Germline CDR1 and CDR2: SNHLY and FYNNEI. The CDR3 nucleotides read TGTGCCAGCAGTGGACAGGGGCTGATTGGCTACACCTTC. Residues: CASSGQGLIGYTF. Combining the CDR3 with reference TRBV2 and TRBJ1-2 gives the whole variable domain EPEVTQTPSHQVTQMGQEVILRCVPISNHLYFYWYRQILGQKVEFLVSFYNNEISEKSEIFDDQFSVERPDGSNFTLKIRSTKLEDSAMYFCASSGQGLIGYTFGSGTRLTVV.

This clone was observed a handful of times. The genes are TRBV11-1 and TRBJ1-4; possible D gene TRBD1, 5 bases. V was trimmed by 4 bases and J by 8 bases, leaving 17 bases between them. The germline V gene has CDR1 SGHAT and CDR2 FQDESV (reference sequence). The CDR3 has 15 residues. The CDR3 is CASSSSRGYQEKLFF. The CDR3 DNA is TGTGCCAGCAGCTCCTCCCGGGGGTATCAAGAAAAACTGTTTTTT.

The V gene is TRBV6-1, the J gene TRBJ2-1; TRBD1 matches at 10 bases. The CDR3 consists of 14 residues. With 11 bases clipped from V and 6 bases from J, the junction kept 10 bases outside the gene matches. Germline V lookup: CDR1 MNHNS, CDR2 SASEGT. The CDR3 sequence is CALKGTGAFNEQFF. CDR3 DNA: TGTGCCCTCAAAGGGACAGGGGCATTCAATGAGCAGTTCTTC.

In its sample, this clone was seen many times. Different DNA sequences within this sample yield the same CDR3. The chain couples TRBV5-4 to TRBJ2-1; D is unresolved. V dropped 0 bases and J dropped 0 bases, with 7 bases sitting between them. Germline loops: CDR1 SGHNT, CDR2 YYREEE (reference sequence). This CDR3 has 15 amino acids. The CDR3 protein is CASSLGGSSYNEQFF. The CDR3, as DNA: TGTGCCAGCAGCTTGGGCGGTAGCTCCTACAATGAGCAGTTCTTC. Variable domain in full (rest from reference TRBV5-4 and TRBJ2-1): ETGVTQSPTHLIKTRGQQVTLRCSSQSGHNTVSWYQQALGQGPQFIFQYYREEENGRGNFPPRFSGLQFPNYSSELNVNALELDDSALYLCASSLGGSSYNEQFFGPGTRLTVL.

The chain employs TRBV5-4 and TRBJ2-3; D gene unclear. The CDR3 runs 14 residues. CDR1 and CDR2 from the germline V gene are SGHNT and YYREEE (reference sequence). Trimming cost V 4 bases and J 4 bases, with 13 bases left between them. This chain's CDR3 is CASSPKGTADTQYF. The CDR3 DNA reads TGTGCCAGCAGCCCGAAGGGAACCGCAGATACGCAGTATTTT. The full variable domain, completed using reference TRBV5-4 and TRBJ2-3, is ETGVTQSPTHLIKTRGQQVTLRCSSQSGHNTVSWYQQALGQGPQFIFQYYREEENGRGNFPPRFSGLQFPNYSSELNVNALELDDSALYLCASSPKGTADTQYFGPGTRLTVL.

V usage is TRBV5-1 and J usage is TRBJ2-1; TRBD1 agrees at 8 bases. CDR3 size: 13 residues. The junction had 5 bases not matched to a gene; V was cut back by 2 bases and J by 10 bases. Germline-derived CDR1 and CDR2 are SGHRS and YFSETQ. The CDR3, as DNA: TGCGCCAGCAGCTTTCAGGGGGCAGTGGAGCAGTTCTTC. The encoded protein is CASSFQGAVEQFF.

The chain is built from TRBV5-1 and TRBJ1-1; D ambiguous. The CDR3 is made up of 13 amino acids. Per the germline V gene, CDR1 is SGHRS and CDR2 is YFSETQ. Trimming stripped 0 bases from V and 6 bases from J, with 9 bases between. The CDR3 is CASSLDPSSEAFF. The CDR3 region has the DNA TGCGCCAGCAGCTTGGATCCTTCTTCTGAAGCTTTCTTT.

This clone showed up just a few times. The gene calls are TRBV5-5 and TRBJ2-7; 8 bases line up with TRBD1. The CDR3 contains 13 residues. Germline values: CDR1 SGHKS, CDR2 YYEKEE (reference sequence). J lost 3 bases, V lost 3 bases, and 2 bases had no gene match. The CDR3 loop reads CASSSGQGYEQYF. CDR3 coding DNA: TGTGCCAGCAGCTCAGGACAGGGCTACGAGCAGTACTTC.